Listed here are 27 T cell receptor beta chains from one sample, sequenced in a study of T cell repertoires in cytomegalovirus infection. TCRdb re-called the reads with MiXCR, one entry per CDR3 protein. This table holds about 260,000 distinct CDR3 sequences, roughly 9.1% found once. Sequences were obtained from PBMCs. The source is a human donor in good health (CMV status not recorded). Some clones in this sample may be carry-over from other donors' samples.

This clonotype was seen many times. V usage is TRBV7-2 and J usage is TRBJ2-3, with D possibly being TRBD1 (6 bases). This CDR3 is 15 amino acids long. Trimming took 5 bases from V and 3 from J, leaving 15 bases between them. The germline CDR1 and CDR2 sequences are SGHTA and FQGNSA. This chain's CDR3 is CASSGWGLLTDTQYF. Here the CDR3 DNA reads TGTGCCAGCAGCGGGTGGGGGCTATTAACAGATACGCAGTATTTT.

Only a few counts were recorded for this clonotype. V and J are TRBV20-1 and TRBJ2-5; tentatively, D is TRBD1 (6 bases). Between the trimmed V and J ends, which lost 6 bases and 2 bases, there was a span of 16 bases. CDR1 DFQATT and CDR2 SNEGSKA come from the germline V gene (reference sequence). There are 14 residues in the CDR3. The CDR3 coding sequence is TGCAGTGCGAGTCCGGGACACATACAAGAGACCCAGTACTTC. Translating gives CSASPGHIQETQYF.

The CDR3 bases are TGTGCCAGCACTGGACAGCCGACCCGGTATAGCAATCAGCCCCAGCATTTT. This gives the protein CASTGQPTRYSNQPQHF. The chain is built from TRBV6-2 or TRBV6-3 and TRBJ1-5; tentatively, D is TRBD1 (6 bases). In germline, CDR1 is MNHEY, CDR2 SVGEGT. Trimming took 7 bases from V and 0 from J, leaving 19 bases between them. CDR3 length equals 17 residues.

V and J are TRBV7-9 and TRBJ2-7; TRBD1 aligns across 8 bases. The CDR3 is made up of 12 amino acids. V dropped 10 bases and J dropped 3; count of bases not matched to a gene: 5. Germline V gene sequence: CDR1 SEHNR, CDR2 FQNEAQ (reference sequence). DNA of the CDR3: TGTGCCACCGTAGGACAGGGCTACGAGCAGTACTTC. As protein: CATVGQGYEQYF.

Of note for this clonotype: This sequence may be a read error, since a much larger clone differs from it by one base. The CDR3 nucleotides read TGTGCCAGCAGCTCCCATGACAAGGATGGTATGAACACTGAAGCTTTCTTT. Translation gives CASSSHDKDGMNTEAFF. This chain connects TRBV7-6 to TRBJ1-1; D is unclear. With 4 bases removed from V and 0 bases from J, the gap between germline ends came to 18 bases. The CDR3 covers 17 residues. CDR1 and CDR2 from the germline V gene are SGHVS and FNYEAQ.

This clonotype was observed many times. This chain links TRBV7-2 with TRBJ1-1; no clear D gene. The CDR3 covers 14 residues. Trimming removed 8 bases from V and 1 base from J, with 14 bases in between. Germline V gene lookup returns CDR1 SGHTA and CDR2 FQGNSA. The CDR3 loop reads CASAPGKGNTEAFF. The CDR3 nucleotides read TGTGCCAGCGCACCGGGGAAGGGGAACACTGAAGCTTTCTTT.

In DNA, the CDR3 is TGTGCCAGTAGACAGGGACTTAACACCGGGGAGCTGTTTTTT. Protein sequence: CASRQGLNTGELFF. The chain employs TRBV19 and TRBJ2-2; the D gene could be TRBD1 or TRBD2 (6 bases each). Germline assignment: CDR1 LNHDA and CDR2 SQIVND (reference sequence). Trimming left V 6 bases short and J 2 bases short, with 10 bases between. The CDR3 length is 14 residues.

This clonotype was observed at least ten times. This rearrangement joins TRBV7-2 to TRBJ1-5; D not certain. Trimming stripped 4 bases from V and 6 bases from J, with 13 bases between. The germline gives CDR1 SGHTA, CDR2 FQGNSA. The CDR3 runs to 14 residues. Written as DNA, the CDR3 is TGTGCCAGCAGCTCCTACGGTAGCGGTCAGCCCCAGCATTTT. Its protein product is CASSSYGSGQPQHF. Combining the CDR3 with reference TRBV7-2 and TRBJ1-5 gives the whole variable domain GAGVSQSPSNKVTEKGKDVELRCDPISGHTALYWYRQSLGQGLEFLIYFQGNSAPDKSGLPSDRFSAERTGGSVSTLTIQRTQQEDSAVYLCASSSYGSGQPQHFGDGTRLSIL.

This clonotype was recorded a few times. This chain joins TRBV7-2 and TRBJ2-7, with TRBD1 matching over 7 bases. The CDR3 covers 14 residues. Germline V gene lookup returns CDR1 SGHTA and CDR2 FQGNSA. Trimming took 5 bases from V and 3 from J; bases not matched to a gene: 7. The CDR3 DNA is TGTGCCAGCAGCCCCCCCCAGGGGGTCTACGAGCAGTACTTC. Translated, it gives CASSPPQGVYEQYF.

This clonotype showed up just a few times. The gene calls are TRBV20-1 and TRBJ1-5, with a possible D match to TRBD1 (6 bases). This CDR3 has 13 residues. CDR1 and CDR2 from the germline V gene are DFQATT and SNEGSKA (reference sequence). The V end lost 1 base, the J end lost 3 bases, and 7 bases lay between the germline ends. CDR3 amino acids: CSARGQANQPQHF. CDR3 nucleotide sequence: TGCAGTGCTAGAGGACAGGCCAATCAGCCCCAGCATTTT.

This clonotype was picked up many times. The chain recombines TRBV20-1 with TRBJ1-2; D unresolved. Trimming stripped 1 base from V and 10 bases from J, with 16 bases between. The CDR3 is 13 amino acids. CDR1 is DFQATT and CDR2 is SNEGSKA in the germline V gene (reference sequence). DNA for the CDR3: TGCAGTGCTAGAGCCGTTGGCGGGGATGACTACACCTTC. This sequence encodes CSARAVGGDDYTF.

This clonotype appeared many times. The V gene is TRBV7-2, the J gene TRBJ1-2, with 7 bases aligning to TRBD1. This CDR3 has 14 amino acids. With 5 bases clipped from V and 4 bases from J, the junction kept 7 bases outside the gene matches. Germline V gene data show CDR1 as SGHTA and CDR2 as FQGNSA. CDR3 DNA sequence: TGTGCCAGCAGCCCCCACAGGGGCGTCTATGGCTACACCTTC. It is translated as CASSPHRGVYGYTF.

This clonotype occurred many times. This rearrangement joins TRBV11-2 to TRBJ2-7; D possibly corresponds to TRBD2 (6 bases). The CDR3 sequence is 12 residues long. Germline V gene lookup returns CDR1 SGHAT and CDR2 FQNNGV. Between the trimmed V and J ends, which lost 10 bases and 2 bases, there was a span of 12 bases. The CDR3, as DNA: TGTGCCACTGGGACGGGAGCCTACGAGCAGTACTTC. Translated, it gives CATGTGAYEQYF.

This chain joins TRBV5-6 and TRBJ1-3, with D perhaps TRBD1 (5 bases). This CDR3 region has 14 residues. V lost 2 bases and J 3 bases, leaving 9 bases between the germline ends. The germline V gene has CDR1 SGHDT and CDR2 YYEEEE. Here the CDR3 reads CASSLKGVGNTIYF. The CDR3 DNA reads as TGTGCCAGCAGCTTAAAAGGGGTTGGAAACACCATATATTTT.

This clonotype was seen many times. CDR3: CASSLSTGLGGGYTF. The CDR3 nucleotides are TGTGCCAGCAGCTTATCGACAGGGCTCGGGGGTGGCTACACCTTC. This chain connects TRBV7-8 to TRBJ1-2, with TRBD1 matching over 7 bases. Germline V gene lookup returns CDR1 SGHVS and CDR2 FQNEAQ. J gave up 7 bases and V 2 bases, and 10 bases lay outside the gene matches. The CDR3 has 15 amino acids.

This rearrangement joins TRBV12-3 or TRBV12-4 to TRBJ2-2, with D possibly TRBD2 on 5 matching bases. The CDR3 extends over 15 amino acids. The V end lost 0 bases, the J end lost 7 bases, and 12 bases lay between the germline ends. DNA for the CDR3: TGTGCCAGCAGTTTAGCGTCCGGTGCGGGCGGGGAGCTGTTTTTT. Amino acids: CASSLASGAGGELFF.

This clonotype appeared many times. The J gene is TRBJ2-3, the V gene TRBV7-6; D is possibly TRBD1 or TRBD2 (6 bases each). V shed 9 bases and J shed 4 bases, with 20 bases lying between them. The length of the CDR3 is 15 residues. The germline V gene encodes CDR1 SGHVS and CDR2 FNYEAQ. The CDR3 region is CASFPRSGGADTQYF. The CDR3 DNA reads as TGTGCCAGTTTTCCTCGGTCCGGGGGCGCAGATACGCAGTATTTT.

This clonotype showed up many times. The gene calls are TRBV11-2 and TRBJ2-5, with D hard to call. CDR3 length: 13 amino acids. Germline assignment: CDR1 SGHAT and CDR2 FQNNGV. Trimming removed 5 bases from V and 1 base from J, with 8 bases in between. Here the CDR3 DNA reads TGTGCCAGCAGCCACAGAATCCAAGAGACCCAGTACTTC. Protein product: CASSHRIQETQYF.

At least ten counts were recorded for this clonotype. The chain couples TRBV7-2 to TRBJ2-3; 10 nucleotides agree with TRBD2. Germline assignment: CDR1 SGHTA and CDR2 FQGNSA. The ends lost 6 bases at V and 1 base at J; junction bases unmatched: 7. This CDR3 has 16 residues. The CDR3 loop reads CASSSRAGGRTDTQYF. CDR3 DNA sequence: TGTGCCAGCAGTTCAAGAGCGGGGGGGCGCACAGATACGCAGTATTTT.

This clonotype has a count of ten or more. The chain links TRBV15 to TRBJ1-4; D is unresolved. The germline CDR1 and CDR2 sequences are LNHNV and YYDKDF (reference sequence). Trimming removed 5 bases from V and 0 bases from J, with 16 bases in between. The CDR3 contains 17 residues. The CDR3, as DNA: TGTGCCACCAGCCCCCCCGCCAGTAGACCAACTAATGAAAAACTGTTTTTT. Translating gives CATSPPASRPTNEKLFF.

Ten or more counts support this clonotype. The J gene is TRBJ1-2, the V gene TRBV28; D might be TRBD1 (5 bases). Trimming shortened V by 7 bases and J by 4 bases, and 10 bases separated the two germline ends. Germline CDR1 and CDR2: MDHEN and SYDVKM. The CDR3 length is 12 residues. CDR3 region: CASIGAIYGYTF. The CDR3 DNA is TGTGCCAGCATCGGGGCAATCTATGGCTACACCTTC.

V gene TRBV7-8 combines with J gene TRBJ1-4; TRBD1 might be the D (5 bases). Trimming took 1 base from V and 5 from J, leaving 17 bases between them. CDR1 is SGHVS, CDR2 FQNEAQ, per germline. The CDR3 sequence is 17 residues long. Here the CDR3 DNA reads TGTGCCAGCAGCTTAGATAAGAACGCGGACATAAATGAAAAACTGTTTTTT. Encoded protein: CASSLDKNADINEKLFF.

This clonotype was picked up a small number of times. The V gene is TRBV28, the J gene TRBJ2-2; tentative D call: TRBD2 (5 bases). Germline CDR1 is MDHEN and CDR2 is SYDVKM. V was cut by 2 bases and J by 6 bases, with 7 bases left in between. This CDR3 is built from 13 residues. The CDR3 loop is CASSLVAPGELFF. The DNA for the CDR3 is TGTGCCAGCAGTTTAGTAGCGCCCGGGGAGCTGTTTTTT.

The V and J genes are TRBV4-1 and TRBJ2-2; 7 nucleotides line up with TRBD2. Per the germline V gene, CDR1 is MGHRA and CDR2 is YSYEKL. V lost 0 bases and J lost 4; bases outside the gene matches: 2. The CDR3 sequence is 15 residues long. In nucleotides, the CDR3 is TGCGCCAGCAGCCAAGATCGGACTAGCACCGGGGAGCTGTTTTTT. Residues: CASSQDRTSTGELFF.

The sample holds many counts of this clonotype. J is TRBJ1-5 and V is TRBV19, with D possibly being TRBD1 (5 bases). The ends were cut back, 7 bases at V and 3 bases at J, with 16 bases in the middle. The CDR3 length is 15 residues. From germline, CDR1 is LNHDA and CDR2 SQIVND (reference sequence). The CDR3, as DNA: TGTGCCAGTAATCGTTTGGCAGGGAACAATCAGCCCCAGCATTTT. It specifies CASNRLAGNNQPQHF.

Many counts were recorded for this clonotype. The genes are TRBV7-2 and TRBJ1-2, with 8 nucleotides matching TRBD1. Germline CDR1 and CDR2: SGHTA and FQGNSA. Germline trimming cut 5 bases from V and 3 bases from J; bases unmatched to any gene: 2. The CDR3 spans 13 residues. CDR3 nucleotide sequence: TGTGCCAGCAGCGAGGACAGGGACTATGGCTACACCTTC. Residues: CASSEDRDYGYTF.

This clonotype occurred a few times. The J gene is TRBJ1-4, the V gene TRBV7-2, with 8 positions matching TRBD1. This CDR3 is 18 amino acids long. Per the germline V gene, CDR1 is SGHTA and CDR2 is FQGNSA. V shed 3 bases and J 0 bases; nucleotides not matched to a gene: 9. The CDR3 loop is CASSFLGQGAATNEKLFF. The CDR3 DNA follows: TGTGCCAGCAGCTTCTTGGGCCAGGGGGCCGCAACTAATGAAAAACTGTTTTTT. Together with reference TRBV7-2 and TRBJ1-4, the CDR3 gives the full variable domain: GAGVSQSPSNKVTEKGKDVELRCDPISGHTALYWYRQSLGQGLEFLIYFQGNSAPDKSGLPSDRFSAERTGGSVSTLTIQRTQQEDSAVYLCASSFLGQGAATNEKLFFGSGTQLSVL.